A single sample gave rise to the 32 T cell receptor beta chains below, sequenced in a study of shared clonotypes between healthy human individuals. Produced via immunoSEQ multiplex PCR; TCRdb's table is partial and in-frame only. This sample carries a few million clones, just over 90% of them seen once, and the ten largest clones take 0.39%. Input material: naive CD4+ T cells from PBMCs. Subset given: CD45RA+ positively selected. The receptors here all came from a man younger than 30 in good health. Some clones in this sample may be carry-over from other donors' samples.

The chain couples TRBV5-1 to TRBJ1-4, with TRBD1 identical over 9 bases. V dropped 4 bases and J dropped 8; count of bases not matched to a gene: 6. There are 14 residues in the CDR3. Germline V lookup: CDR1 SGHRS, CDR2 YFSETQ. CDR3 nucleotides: TGCGCCAGCAGCGCCGGGACAGGGAGGGAAAAACTGTTTTTT. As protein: CASSAGTGREKLFF.

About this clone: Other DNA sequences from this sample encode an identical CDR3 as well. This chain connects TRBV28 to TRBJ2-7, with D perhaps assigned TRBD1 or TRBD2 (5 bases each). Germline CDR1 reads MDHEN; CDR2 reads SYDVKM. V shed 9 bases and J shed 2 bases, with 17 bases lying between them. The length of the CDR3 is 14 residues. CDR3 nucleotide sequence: TGTGCCAGTCGTGGATCGGGACCTACCTACGAGCAGTACTTC. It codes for CASRGSGPTYEQYF.

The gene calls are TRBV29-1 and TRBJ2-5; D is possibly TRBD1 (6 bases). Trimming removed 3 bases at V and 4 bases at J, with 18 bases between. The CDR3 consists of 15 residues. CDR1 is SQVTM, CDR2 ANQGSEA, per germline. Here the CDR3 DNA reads TGCAGCGTTGAGGGGTGGGCAGGGGTCGTAGAGACCCAGTACTTC. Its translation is CSVEGWAGVVETQYF. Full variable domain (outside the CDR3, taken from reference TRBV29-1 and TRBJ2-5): SAVISQKPSRDICQRGTSLTIQCQVDSQVTMMFWYRQQPGQSLTLIATANQGSEATYESGFVIDKFPISRPNLTFSTLTVSNMSPEDSSIYLCSVEGWAGVVETQYFGPGTRLLVL.

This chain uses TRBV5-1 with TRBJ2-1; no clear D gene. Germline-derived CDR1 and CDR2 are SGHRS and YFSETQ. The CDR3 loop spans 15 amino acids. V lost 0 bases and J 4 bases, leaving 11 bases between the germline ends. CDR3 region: CASSLVVSLYNEQFF. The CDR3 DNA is TGCGCCAGCAGCTTGGTGGTCAGCCTTTACAATGAGCAGTTCTTC.

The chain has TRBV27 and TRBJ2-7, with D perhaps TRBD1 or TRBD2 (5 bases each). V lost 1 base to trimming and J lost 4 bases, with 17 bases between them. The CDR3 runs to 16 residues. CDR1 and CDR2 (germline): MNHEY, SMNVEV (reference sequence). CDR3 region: CASSLWDGARVYEQYF. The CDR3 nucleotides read TGTGCCAGCAGTTTATGGGACGGGGCGAGGGTATACGAGCAGTACTTC.

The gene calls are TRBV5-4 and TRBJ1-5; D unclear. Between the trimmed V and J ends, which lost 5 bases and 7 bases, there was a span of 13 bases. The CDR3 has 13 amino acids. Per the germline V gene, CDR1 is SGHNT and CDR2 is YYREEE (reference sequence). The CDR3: CASSQPQAQPQHF. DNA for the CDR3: TGTGCCAGCAGTCAGCCCCAGGCCCAGCCCCAGCATTTT.

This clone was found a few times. CDR3 loop: CASRPQGYSYNEQFF. The CDR3, as DNA: TGTGCCAGCAGACCGCAGGGATACTCCTACAATGAGCAGTTCTTC. The rearrangement joins TRBV27 to TRBJ2-1, with D possibly matching TRBD1 (5 bases). CDR3 size: 15 residues. The germline V gene has CDR1 MNHEY and CDR2 SMNVEV (reference sequence). Trimming shortened V by 6 bases and J by 0 bases, and 12 bases separated the two germline ends.

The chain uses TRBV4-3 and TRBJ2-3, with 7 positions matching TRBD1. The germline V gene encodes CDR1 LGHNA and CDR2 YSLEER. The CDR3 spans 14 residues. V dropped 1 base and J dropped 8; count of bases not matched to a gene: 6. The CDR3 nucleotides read TGCGCCAGCAGCCAAGCTCTCCGGGACAGTACGCAGTATTTT. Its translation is CASSQALRDSTQYF.

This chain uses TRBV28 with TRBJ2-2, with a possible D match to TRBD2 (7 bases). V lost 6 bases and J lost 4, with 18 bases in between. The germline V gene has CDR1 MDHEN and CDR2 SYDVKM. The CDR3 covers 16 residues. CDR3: CASSQGGAGVTGELFF. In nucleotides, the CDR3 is TGTGCCAGCAGCCAAGGGGGGGCAGGAGTCACCGGGGAGCTGTTTTTT.

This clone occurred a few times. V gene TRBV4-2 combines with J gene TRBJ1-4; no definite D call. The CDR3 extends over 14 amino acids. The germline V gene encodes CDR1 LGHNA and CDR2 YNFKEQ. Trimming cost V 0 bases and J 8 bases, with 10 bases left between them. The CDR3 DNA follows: TGTGCCAGCAGCCAAGAGGGTTTCGCCGAAAAACTGTTTTTT. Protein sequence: CASSQEGFAEKLFF.

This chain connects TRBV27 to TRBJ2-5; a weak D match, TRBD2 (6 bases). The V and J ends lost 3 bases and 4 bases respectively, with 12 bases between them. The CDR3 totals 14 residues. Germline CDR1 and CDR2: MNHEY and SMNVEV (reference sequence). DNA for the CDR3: TGTGCCAGCAGTTTCCCGGGGAGGAGAGAGACCCAGTACTTC. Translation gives CASSFPGRRETQYF.

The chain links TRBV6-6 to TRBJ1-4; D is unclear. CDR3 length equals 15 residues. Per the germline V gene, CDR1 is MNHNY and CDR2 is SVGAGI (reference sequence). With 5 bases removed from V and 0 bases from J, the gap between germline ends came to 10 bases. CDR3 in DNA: TGTGCCAGCAGTGTTCGTGGTGCAACTAATGAAAAACTGTTTTTT. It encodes CASSVRGATNEKLFF.

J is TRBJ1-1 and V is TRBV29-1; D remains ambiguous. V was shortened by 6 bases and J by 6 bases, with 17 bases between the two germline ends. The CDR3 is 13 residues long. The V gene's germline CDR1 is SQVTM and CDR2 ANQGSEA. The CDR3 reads CSVSGRAYAEAFF. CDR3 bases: TGCAGCGTCTCCGGGAGAGCCTATGCTGAAGCTTTCTTT.

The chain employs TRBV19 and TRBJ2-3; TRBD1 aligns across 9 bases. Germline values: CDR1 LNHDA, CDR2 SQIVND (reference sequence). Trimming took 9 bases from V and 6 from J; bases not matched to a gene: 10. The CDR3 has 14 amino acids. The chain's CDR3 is CASSQGAMTDTQYF. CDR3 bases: TGTGCCAGCTCACAGGGGGCCATGACGGATACGCAGTATTTT.

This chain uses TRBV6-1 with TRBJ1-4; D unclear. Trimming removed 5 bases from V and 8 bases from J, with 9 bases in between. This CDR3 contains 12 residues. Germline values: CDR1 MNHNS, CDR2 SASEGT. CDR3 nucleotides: TGTGCCAGCAGTCTATTGGGGGAAAAACTGTTTTTT. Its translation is CASSLLGEKLFF.

As DNA, the CDR3 is TGCACCAGCATCCATTCTAGCGGTACCTCCTACAATGAGCAGTTCTTC. Its translation is CTSIHSSGTSYNEQFF. This chain uses TRBV1 with TRBJ2-1; TRBD2, as called in the table, went unchecked against the DNA. TRBV1 corresponds to a pseudogene. The CDR3 spans 16 residues.

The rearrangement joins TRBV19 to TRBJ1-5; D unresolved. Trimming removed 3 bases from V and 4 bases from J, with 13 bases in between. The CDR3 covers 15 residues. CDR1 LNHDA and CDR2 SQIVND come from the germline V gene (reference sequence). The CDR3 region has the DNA TGTGCCAGTAGTATCCCTCTGACCAGGAATCAGCCCCAGCATTTT. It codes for CASSIPLTRNQPQHF. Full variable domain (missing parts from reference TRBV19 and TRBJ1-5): DGGITQSPKYLFRKEGQNVTLSCEQNLNHDAMYWYRQDPGQGLRLIYYSQIVNDFQKGDIAEGYSVSREKKESFPLTVTSAQKNPTAFYLCASSIPLTRNQPQHFGDGTRLSIL.

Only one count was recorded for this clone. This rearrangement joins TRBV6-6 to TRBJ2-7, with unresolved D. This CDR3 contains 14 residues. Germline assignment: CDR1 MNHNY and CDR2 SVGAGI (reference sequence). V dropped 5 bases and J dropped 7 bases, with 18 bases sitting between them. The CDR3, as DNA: TGTGCCAGCAGTCGAGAGGCCTATTCGGGTGAGCAGTACTTC. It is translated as CASSREAYSGEQYF.

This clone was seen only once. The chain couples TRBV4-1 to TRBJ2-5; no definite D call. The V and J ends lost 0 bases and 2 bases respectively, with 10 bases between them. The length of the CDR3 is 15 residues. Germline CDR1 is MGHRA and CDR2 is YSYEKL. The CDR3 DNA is TGCGCCAGCAGCCAAGATTATTCTAAGCAAGAGACCCAGTACTTC. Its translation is CASSQDYSKQETQYF.

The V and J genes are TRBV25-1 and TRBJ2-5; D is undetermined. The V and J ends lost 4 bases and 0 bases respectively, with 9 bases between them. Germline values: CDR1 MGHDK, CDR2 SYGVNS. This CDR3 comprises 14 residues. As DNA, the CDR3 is TGTGCCAGCAGTGTTATAACGGACCAAGAGACCCAGTACTTC. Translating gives CASSVITDQETQYF.

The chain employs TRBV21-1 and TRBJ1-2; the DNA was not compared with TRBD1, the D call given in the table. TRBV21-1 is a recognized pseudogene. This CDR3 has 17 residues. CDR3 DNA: TGTGCCAGCAGCAAAGTATTAGGACAGGGACGATACTATGGCTACACCTTC. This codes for CASSKVLGQGRYYGYTF.

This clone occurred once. The CDR3 loop is CASSQIIRYEQFF. The CDR3 DNA sequence: TGTGCCAGCAGCCAGATAATCCGGTACGAGCAGTTCTTC. The genes are TRBV4-2 and TRBJ2-1; D uncertain. V was cut by 3 bases and J by 10 bases, with 13 bases left in between. This CDR3 has 13 amino acids. Germline-derived CDR1 and CDR2 are LGHNA and YNFKEQ.

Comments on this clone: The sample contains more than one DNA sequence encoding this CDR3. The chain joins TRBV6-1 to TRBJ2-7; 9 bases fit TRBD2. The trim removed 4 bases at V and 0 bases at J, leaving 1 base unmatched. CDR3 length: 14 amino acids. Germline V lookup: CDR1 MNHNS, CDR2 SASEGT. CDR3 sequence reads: CASSVSGSSYEQYF. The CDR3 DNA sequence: TGTGCCAGCAGTGTTAGCGGGAGCTCCTACGAGCAGTACTTC.

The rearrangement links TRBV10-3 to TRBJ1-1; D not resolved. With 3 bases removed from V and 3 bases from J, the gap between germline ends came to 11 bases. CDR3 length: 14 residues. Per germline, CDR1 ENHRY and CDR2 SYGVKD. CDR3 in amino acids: CAISDGEWDTEAFF. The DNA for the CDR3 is TGTGCCATCAGTGATGGGGAATGGGACACTGAAGCTTTCTTT.

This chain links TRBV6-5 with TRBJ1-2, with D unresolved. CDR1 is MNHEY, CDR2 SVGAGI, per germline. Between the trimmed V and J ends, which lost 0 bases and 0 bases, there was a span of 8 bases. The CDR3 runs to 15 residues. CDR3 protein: CASSYSSQANYGYTF. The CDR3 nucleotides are TGTGCCAGCAGTTACTCGAGTCAGGCTAACTATGGCTACACCTTC.

Here the CDR3 DNA reads TGTGCCAGCAGCCCAGGACTAGCGGGTTACGAGCAGTACTTC. Residues: CASSPGLAGYEQYF. V and J are TRBV11-2 and TRBJ2-7; 11 bases map to TRBD2. V lost 5 bases to trimming and J lost 4 bases; unmatched junction nucleotides: 4. Germline V gene lookup returns CDR1 SGHAT and CDR2 FQNNGV. CDR3 length: 14 residues.

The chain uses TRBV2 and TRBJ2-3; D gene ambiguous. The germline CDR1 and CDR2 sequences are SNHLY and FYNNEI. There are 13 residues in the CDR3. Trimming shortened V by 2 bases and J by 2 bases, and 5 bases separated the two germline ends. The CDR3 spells CASSEQITDTQYF. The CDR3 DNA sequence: TGTGCCAGCAGTGAACAGATCACAGATACGCAGTATTTT.

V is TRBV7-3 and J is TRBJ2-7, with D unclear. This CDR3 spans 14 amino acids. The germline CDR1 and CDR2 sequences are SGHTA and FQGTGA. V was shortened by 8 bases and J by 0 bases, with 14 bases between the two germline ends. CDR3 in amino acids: CASSITADSYEQYF. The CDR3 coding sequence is TGTGCCAGCTCCATAACGGCCGACTCCTACGAGCAGTACTTC.

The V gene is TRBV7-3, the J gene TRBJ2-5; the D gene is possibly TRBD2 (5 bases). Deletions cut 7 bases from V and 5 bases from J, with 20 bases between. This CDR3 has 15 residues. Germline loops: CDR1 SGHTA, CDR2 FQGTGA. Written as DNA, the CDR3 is TGTGCCAGCACCCCGGGGTACAACGTCGTGGAGACCCAGTACTTC. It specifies CASTPGYNVVETQYF.

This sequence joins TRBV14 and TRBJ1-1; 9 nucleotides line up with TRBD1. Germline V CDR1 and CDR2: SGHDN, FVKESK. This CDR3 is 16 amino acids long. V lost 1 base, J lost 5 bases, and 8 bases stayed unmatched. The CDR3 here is CASSQAPGQGGTEAFF. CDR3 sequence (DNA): TGTGCCAGCAGCCAAGCCCCGGGACAGGGAGGGACTGAAGCTTTCTTT.

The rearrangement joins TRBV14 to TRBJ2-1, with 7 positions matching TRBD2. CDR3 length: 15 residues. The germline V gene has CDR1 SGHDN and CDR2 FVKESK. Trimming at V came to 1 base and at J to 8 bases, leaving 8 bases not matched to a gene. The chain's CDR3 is CASSQVGGPIYEQFF. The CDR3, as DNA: TGTGCCAGCAGCCAAGTGGGAGGGCCTATATATGAGCAGTTCTTC.

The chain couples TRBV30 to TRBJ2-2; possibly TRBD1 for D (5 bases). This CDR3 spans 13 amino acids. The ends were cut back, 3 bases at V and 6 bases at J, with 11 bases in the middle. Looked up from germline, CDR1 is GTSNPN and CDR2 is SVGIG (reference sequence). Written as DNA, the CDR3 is TGTGCCTGGAGGCAGGGTTATGCCGGGGAGCTGTTTTTT. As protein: CAWRQGYAGELFF.